This T cell receptor (beta chain) was recovered during a study of neoadjuvant anti-PD-1 for oral cavity cancer. Study in general: Most patients had three to four biweekly doses of 3 mg/kg nivolumab before resection. Points from the study as a whole: PBMC Gini-index clonality exceeded responders' in non-responders post-nivolumab. Each response group had just a few patients in TCR analyses.

TCRdb's table, derived via immunoSEQ multiplex PCR, lists solely in-frame clones and lacks some. The profile shows around 13,000 clones, about 60% of them singletons. Comment on this clone: The target antigen is unknown.

Patients were newly diagnosed with stage II-IVA oral cavity squamous cell carcinoma without prior systemic or radiation treatment. The sample here was PBMCs, taken before nivolumab (anti-PD-1) treatment. The receptor was isolated from a person aged 40 to 85 with oral cavity squamous cell carcinoma.

The CDR3 sequence: CASEDPTSGGDYNEQFF. CDR3 coding DNA: TGTGCCAGCGAAGACCCTACTAGCGGGGGGGACTACAATGAGCAGTTCTTC. The chain recombines TRBV2 with TRBJ2-1, with 13 positions matching TRBD2. Trimming at V came to 8 bases and at J to 3 bases, leaving 10 bases not matched to a gene. Germline V CDR1 and CDR2: SNHLY, FYNNEI. The CDR3 consists of 17 residues.